The 22 T cell receptor beta chains below were found in one sample sequenced in a study of T cell repertoires in cytomegalovirus infection. TCRdb analysed the reads with MiXCR anew, one entry per CDR3 protein. In the table there are 310,000 or so distinct CDR3 sequences, 15% to 20% of which are singletons. Sequenced input: PBMCs. These receptors were collected from a human donor in good health (CMV status not recorded). Some clones in this sample may be carry-over from other donors' samples.

There are a few counts of this clonotype. The rearrangement uses TRBV27 and TRBJ1-5; D is perhaps TRBD1 (5 bases). CDR3 length: 16 residues. Deletions cut 6 bases from V and 6 bases from J, with 21 bases between. CDR1 is MNHEY and CDR2 is SMNVEV in the germline V gene (reference sequence). CDR3 bases: TGTGCCAGCAGGACCGCCGGGACTGCCCTCGCTCAGCCCCAGCATTTT. This sequence encodes CASRTAGTALAQPQHF.

This clonotype was observed many times. This CDR3 reads CASSHGTGGEAFF. DNA of the CDR3: TGTGCCAGCAGTCACGGGACAGGGGGTGAAGCTTTCTTT. This chain joins TRBV6-1 and TRBJ1-1; 11 positions agree with TRBD1. The CDR3 extends over 13 amino acids. CDR1 and CDR2 from the germline V gene are MNHNS and SASEGT. V lost 5 bases, J lost 7 bases, and 3 bases stayed unmatched.

This clonotype was observed at least ten times. The chain has TRBV6-5 and TRBJ1-5, with D possibly being TRBD1 (6 bases). Germline V gene lookup returns CDR1 MNHEY and CDR2 SVGAGI. CDR3 size: 15 residues. V lost 5 bases and J lost 0, with 11 bases in between. CDR3 nucleotides: TGTGCCAGCAGTCCAGACAGGTATAGCAATCAGCCCCAGCATTTT. Its protein product is CASSPDRYSNQPQHF.

The V call is TRBV10-3, the J call TRBJ1-4, with D possibly being TRBD1 (5 bases). The CDR3 is 14 residues long. V was clipped by 6 bases and J by 5 bases, with 13 bases between them. Germline lookup yields CDR1 ENHRY and CDR2 SYGVKD. The CDR3: CAIRAQGANEKLFF. The DNA of the CDR3 is TGTGCCATCAGGGCGCAGGGCGCAAATGAAAAACTGTTTTTT.

This clonotype was counted at least ten times. Here the CDR3 DNA reads TGTGCCAGCAGTTCGAGCGGGACAGGGGGCGGGCAGTACTTC. Translating it yields CASSSSGTGGGQYF. The J gene is TRBJ2-7, the V gene TRBV28; TRBD1 matches 12 bases. The CDR3 sequence is 14 residues long. The germline V gene encodes CDR1 MDHEN and CDR2 SYDVKM. The V and J ends lost 4 bases and 9 bases, in that order; junction bases with no gene match: 7.

The rearrangement uses TRBV20-1 and TRBJ2-5, with a possible D match to TRBD2 (6 bases). V gave up 3 bases and J gave up 0 bases, with 20 bases separating them. The CDR3 spans 17 residues. The germline V gene has CDR1 DFQATT and CDR2 SNEGSKA (reference sequence). For the CDR3, the DNA is TGCAGTGCTAGGGCTGGGGTGGCGGGGTCGTACCAAGAGACCCAGTACTTC. This codes for CSARAGVAGSYQETQYF.

The CDR3 loop is CASSPGQPSTYEQYF. CDR3 nucleotides: TGTGCCAGCAGCCCGGGACAGCCGAGTACCTACGAGCAGTACTTC. The chain uses TRBV7-9 and TRBJ2-7; TRBD1 matches at 7 bases. This CDR3 contains 15 residues. J lost 2 bases, V lost 5 bases, and 9 bases had no gene match. The germline V gene has CDR1 SEHNR and CDR2 FQNEAQ (reference sequence).

This chain uses TRBV5-1 with TRBJ2-5; 14 positions match TRBD2. The CDR3 sequence is 16 residues long. V lost 3 bases and J lost 7; bases outside the gene matches: 8. Germline CDR1 is SGHRS and CDR2 is YFSETQ. This CDR3 is CASSSGTSGGRGTQYF. The CDR3 DNA is TGCGCCAGCAGCTCCGGGACTAGCGGGGGTCGGGGGACCCAGTACTTC. The full variable domain, its missing parts supplied by reference TRBV5-1 and TRBJ2-5, is KAGVTQTPRYLIKTRGQQVTLSCSPISGHRSVSWYQQTPGQGLQFLFEYFSETQRNKGNFPGRFSGRQFSNSRSEMNVSTLELGDSALYLCASSSGTSGGRGTQYFGPGTRLLVL.

This clonotype was recorded many times. The chain couples TRBV18 to TRBJ1-1, with 7 positions matching TRBD1. CDR1 KGHSH and CDR2 LQKENI come from the germline V gene. The CDR3 length is 14 residues. Trimming cost V 2 bases and J 4 bases; bases outside gene matches: 4. The CDR3 DNA follows: TGTGCCAGCTCACCAGGGCAGGGGGGCACTGAAGCTTTCTTT. Its protein is CASSPGQGGTEAFF.

The sample holds a few counts of this clonotype. The chain combines TRBV6-8 with TRBJ2-2; the D gene is possibly TRBD1 (6 bases). CDR1 and CDR2 from the germline V gene are MNHGY and SAAAGT. Trimming shortened V by 2 bases and J by 0 bases, and 10 bases separated the two germline ends. This CDR3 region has 16 residues. CDR3 coding DNA: TGTGCCAGCAGTTACGTTGGGGGCGCGAACACCGGGGAGCTGTTTTTT. It specifies CASSYVGGANTGELFF.

The chain has TRBV4-2 and TRBJ2-5; no clear D gene. The germline V gene has CDR1 LGHNA and CDR2 YNFKEQ. With 0 bases removed from V and 1 base from J, the gap between germline ends came to 12 bases. The CDR3 contains 16 residues. For the CDR3, the DNA is TGTGCCAGCAGCCAAGAAGTTGCGGTCCCCCAAGAGACCCAGTACTTC. It is translated as CASSQEVAVPQETQYF.

There are many counts of this clonotype. The chain is built from TRBV4-2 and TRBJ1-1; TRBD1 is a possible D gene (6 bases). This CDR3 spans 14 amino acids. Trimming stripped 0 bases from V and 7 bases from J, with 12 bases between. The germline gives CDR1 LGHNA, CDR2 YNFKEQ. CDR3 nucleotide sequence: TGTGCCAGCAGCCAAGATGGGCAGGGGCGTGAAGCTTTCTTT. The encoded protein is CASSQDGQGREAFF.

This clonotype was recorded many times. The chain is built from TRBV7-2 and TRBJ1-1; tentatively, D is TRBD1 (5 bases). Per germline, CDR1 SGHTA and CDR2 FQGNSA. The CDR3 has 13 amino acids. The V and J ends lost 1 base and 5 bases respectively, with 8 bases between them. CDR3 amino acids: CASSLVGETEAFF. The CDR3 DNA sequence: TGTGCCAGCAGCTTAGTAGGGGAAACTGAAGCTTTCTTT.

V is TRBV27 and J is TRBJ2-7, with 11 bases that match TRBD1. After removal of 7 bases from V and 7 bases from J, the junction contained 9 bases not matched to a gene. This CDR3 has 14 amino acids. Per germline, CDR1 MNHEY and CDR2 SMNVEV (reference sequence). CDR3 residues: CASTTGQGVGEQYF. The CDR3 DNA reads TGTGCCAGCACTACGGGACAGGGGGTTGGGGAGCAGTACTTC.

Ten or more counts support this clonotype. The V call is TRBV7-9, the J call TRBJ2-5; D is possibly TRBD1 (5 bases). This CDR3 region has 15 residues. From germline, CDR1 is SEHNR and CDR2 FQNEAQ (reference sequence). Trimming left V 0 bases short and J 1 base short, with 9 bases between. CDR3 sequence: CASSLAPTVQETQYF. CDR3 nucleotides: TGTGCCAGCAGCTTAGCCCCGACAGTCCAAGAGACCCAGTACTTC.

The gene calls are TRBV28 and TRBJ1-5; 9 bases agree with TRBD1. The V segment lost 4 bases and the J segment 4 bases; nucleotides outside the gene matches: 5. The CDR3 loop spans 15 amino acids. The V gene's germline CDR1 is MDHEN and CDR2 SYDVKM. In DNA form, the CDR3 reads TGTGCCAGCAGTTCACAGGGGGCCCCGAATCAGCCCCAGCATTTT. Translation gives CASSSQGAPNQPQHF.

The V call is TRBV12-3 or TRBV12-4, the J call TRBJ1-2; 8 bases are a match to TRBD1. The CDR3 runs 14 residues. J was trimmed by 4 bases and V by 7 bases; bases with no gene match: 8. The CDR3 DNA reads TGTGCCAGCACCGCCGAAGGGACAGGCTATGGCTACACCTTC. This encodes CASTAEGTGYGYTF.

CDR3 amino acids: CASPETNYEQYF. CDR3 nucleotide sequence: TGTGCCAGCCCGGAGACCAACTACGAGCAGTACTTC. This rearrangement joins TRBV12-3 or TRBV12-4 to TRBJ2-7; D is ambiguous. CDR3 length: 12 amino acids. V was shortened by 8 bases and J by 3 bases, with 11 bases between the two germline ends.

This clonotype was counted at least ten times. V usage is TRBV4-1 and J usage is TRBJ1-2; a weak D match, TRBD1 (5 bases). CDR1 is MGHRA, CDR2 YSYEKL, per germline. CDR3 length: 16 residues. Trimming shortened V by 3 bases and J by 4 bases, and 18 bases separated the two germline ends. The CDR3 region is CASSQLVEGVGYGYTF. CDR3 DNA sequence: TGCGCCAGCAGCCAGCTGGTCGAAGGGGTGGGCTATGGCTACACCTTC.

This clonotype was recorded a few times. The rearrangement links TRBV6-5 to TRBJ1-6; tentatively, D is TRBD1 (6 bases). The V gene's germline CDR1 is MNHEY and CDR2 SVGAGI. V gave up 5 bases and J gave up 7 bases, with 18 bases separating them. The CDR3 loop spans 16 amino acids. The CDR3 DNA follows: TGTGCCAGCAGTACCACCCCGGGGGCGAGAAATTCACCCCTCCACTTT. This encodes CASSTTPGARNSPLHF.

This clonotype was recorded a few times. The chain carries TRBV6-5 and TRBJ2-7, with D tentatively TRBD1 (5 bases). The V end was cut by 3 bases, the J end by 0 bases, with 9 bases between. The length of the CDR3 is 14 residues. In germline, CDR1 is MNHEY, CDR2 SVGAGI. DNA of the CDR3: TGTGCCAGCAGTTATGGGGCGAGCTCCTACGAGCAGTACTTC. Its protein is CASSYGASSYEQYF.

This clonotype showed up many times. V and J are TRBV4-1 and TRBJ1-5; no clear D gene. Germline V gene lookup returns CDR1 MGHRA and CDR2 YSYEKL. Trimming took off 0 bases at V and 5 bases at J, with 8 bases between the two ends. The CDR3 has 14 residues. CDR3: CASSQDQLDQPQHF. The DNA for the CDR3 is TGCGCCAGCAGCCAAGATCAGCTTGATCAGCCCCAGCATTTT.